A single sample is the source of the 20 T cell receptor beta chains below, sequenced in a study of T cell responses to AZD1222 COVID-19 vaccine. The data were produced by immunoSEQ multiplex PCR, yet TCRdb's version contains in-frame clones alone and is incomplete. The sample records some 150,000 clones, roughly 85% being singletons. The specimen comprised peripheral blood, sampled 28 days after the second dose of the MenACWY control vaccine. Receptor source: an adult who received the MenACWY meningococcal vaccine as a control.

The DNA for the CDR3 is TGTGCCAGCAGTGAGCCCGGGACTAGCGGCTACGAGCAGTACTTC. Protein: CASSEPGTSGYEQYF. The genes are TRBV25-1 and TRBJ2-7; 11 bases are a match to TRBD2. This CDR3 comprises 15 residues. Germline CDR1 MGHDK, CDR2 SYGVNS. V trimming: 3 bases; J trimming: 3 bases; junction bases outside the gene matches: 4.

The CDR3 DNA reads as TGTGCCACCAGCAGAGATAAGACCTACGAGCAGTACTTC. It encodes CATSRDKTYEQYF. The chain has TRBV15 and TRBJ2-7; D is ambiguous. Germline CDR1 and CDR2: LNHNV and YYDKDF (reference sequence). The CDR3 totals 13 residues. Trimming removed 0 bases at V and 2 bases at J, with 5 bases between.

This chain joins TRBV9 and TRBJ1-1; D unresolved. The V gene's germline CDR1 is SGDLS and CDR2 YYNGEE. Trimming took off 4 bases at V and 3 bases at J, with 19 bases between the two ends. The CDR3 spans 16 residues. The CDR3 here is CASSYLIRRLDTEAFF. CDR3 nucleotides: TGTGCCAGCAGCTATTTGATAAGGAGGTTAGACACTGAAGCTTTCTTT.

The chain carries TRBV6-5 and TRBJ1-6, with 8 bases aligning to TRBD1. This CDR3 contains 16 residues. After removal of 0 bases from V and 13 bases from J, the junction contained 11 bases not matched to a gene. Germline loops: CDR1 MNHEY, CDR2 SVGAGI. CDR3 in amino acids: CASSYSSIRTGLPLHF. The CDR3 nucleotides are TGTGCCAGCAGTTACTCGAGTATTAGGACAGGGCTGCCCCTCCACTTT.

J is TRBJ2-2 and V is TRBV6-6; TRBD2 aligns across 10 bases. The CDR3 totals 14 residues. Trimming at V came to 6 bases and at J to 6 bases, leaving 4 bases not matched to a gene. The germline CDR1 and CDR2 sequences are MNHNY and SVGAGI (reference sequence). Here the CDR3 DNA reads TGTGCCAGCAGGGTAGCGGGAGGATCCGGGGAGCTGTTTTTT. Protein product: CASRVAGGSGELFF.

The V gene is TRBV5-5, the J gene TRBJ1-3; TRBD1 might be the D (5 bases). Germline V gene lookup returns CDR1 SGHKS and CDR2 YYEKEE (reference sequence). This CDR3 spans 14 amino acids. V was trimmed by 7 bases and J by 0 bases, leaving 11 bases between them. In DNA, the CDR3 is TGTGCCAGCCACGTCGGGGGCTCTGGAAACACCATATATTTT. This codes for CASHVGGSGNTIYF.

This chain joins TRBV4-1 and TRBJ1-5, with D possibly matching TRBD1 (6 bases). Germline V gives CDR1 MGHRA, CDR2 YSYEKL. The CDR3 is 16 residues long. The V end lost 1 base, the J end lost 6 bases, and 16 bases lay between the germline ends. The CDR3: CASSQGQGGGPQPQHF. CDR3 coding DNA: TGCGCCAGCAGCCAAGGCCAAGGGGGTGGCCCTCAGCCCCAGCATTTT.

The chain has TRBV18 and TRBJ2-5; D is perhaps TRBD2 (5 bases). CDR1 is KGHSH and CDR2 is LQKENI in the germline V gene. The CDR3 has 13 residues. Trimming took 3 bases from V and 3 from J, leaving 8 bases between them. CDR3 amino acids: CASSPGVEETQYF. CDR3 nucleotides: TGTGCCAGCTCACCGGGAGTGGAAGAGACCCAGTACTTC.

This clone was detected only a few times. Additional DNA sequences in this sample encode the identical CDR3. The rearrangement joins TRBV5-1 to TRBJ1-2; TRBD1 aligns across 7 bases. This CDR3 is 14 amino acids long. With 0 bases clipped from V and 4 bases from J, the junction kept 3 bases outside the gene matches. Germline CDR1 reads SGHRS; CDR2 reads YFSETQ. This CDR3 is CASSLGQGGYGYTF. In DNA, the CDR3 is TGCGCCAGCAGCTTGGGCCAGGGGGGCTATGGCTACACCTTC.

The rearrangement links TRBV3-1 (or the pseudogene TRBV3-2) to TRBJ1-1; no reliable D call. The CDR3 totals 15 residues. V was clipped by 0 bases and J by 8 bases, with 16 bases between them. Germline V gene data show CDR1 as LGHDT and CDR2 as YNNKEL (reference sequence). This chain's CDR3 is CASSQEFPTKDEAFF. In DNA, the CDR3 is TGTGCCAGCAGCCAAGAATTTCCCACGAAGGACGAAGCTTTCTTT.

V usage is TRBV24-1 and J usage is TRBJ2-2, with D maybe TRBD1 (6 bases). The germline CDR1 and CDR2 sequences are KGHDR and SFDVKD. The CDR3 is 15 amino acids. V lost 7 bases and J lost 3, with 14 bases in between. CDR3 sequence reads: CATRSGRGHTGELFF. The DNA for the CDR3 is TGTGCCACCAGGTCCGGCAGGGGTCACACCGGGGAGCTGTTTTTT.

The chain is built from TRBV6-4 and TRBJ2-1; 10 bases are a match to TRBD2. Germline-derived CDR1 and CDR2 are MRHNA and SNTAGT. V gave up 2 bases and J gave up 3 bases; unmatched junction bases: 1. CDR3 length equals 15 residues. As DNA, the CDR3 is TGTGCCAGCAGTGACACTAGCGGGGACTACAATGAGCAGTTCTTC. This codes for CASSDTSGDYNEQFF.

The chain links TRBV12-3 or TRBV12-4 to TRBJ1-1; perhaps TRBD1 as D (5 bases). The CDR3 is 11 residues long. V lost 3 bases and J lost 11, with 10 bases in between. CDR3 amino acids: CASSLSGTAFF. CDR3 bases: TGTGCCAGCAGTTTGAGCGGGACGGCTTTCTTT.

The rearrangement links TRBV30 to TRBJ2-3, with 7 bases aligning to TRBD2. Germline V gene lookup returns CDR1 GTSNPN and CDR2 SVGIG (reference sequence). J was trimmed by 1 base and V by 4 bases; bases with no gene match: 2. The CDR3 covers 13 residues. CDR3 sequence: CAWTAGGTDTQYF. For the CDR3, the DNA is TGTGCCTGGACCGCGGGGGGCACAGATACGCAGTATTTT.

CDR3 region: CASSLGSGPNQPQHF. CDR3 nucleotides: TGTGCCAGCAGCTTAGGCTCAGGGCCCAATCAGCCCCAGCATTTT. The rearrangement uses TRBV13 and TRBJ1-5, with D possibly being TRBD1 (5 bases). V dropped 0 bases and J dropped 3 bases, with 9 bases sitting between them. Germline CDR1 is PRHDT and CDR2 is FYEKMQ (reference sequence). This CDR3 has 15 amino acids.

The chain has TRBV2 and TRBJ2-1; unclear D gene. V shed 6 bases and J shed 4 bases, with 10 bases lying between them. CDR1 is SNHLY, CDR2 FYNNEI, per germline. CDR3 length: 13 amino acids. CDR3 sequence reads: CASSEDQYNEQFF. The CDR3 nucleotides are TGTGCCAGCAGCGAGGACCAGTACAATGAGCAGTTCTTC.

This sequence joins TRBV5-6 and TRBJ2-5; D may be TRBD2 (5 bases). CDR3 length: 14 amino acids. Deletions cut 0 bases from V and 5 bases from J, with 11 bases between. The V gene's germline CDR1 is SGHDT and CDR2 YYEEEE. CDR3 region: CASSLAGSGETQYF. The DNA for the CDR3 is TGTGCCAGCAGCTTGGCGGGGTCTGGGGAGACCCAGTACTTC.

The chain carries TRBV14 and TRBJ1-2; 7 bases are a match to TRBD1. The CDR3 has 16 residues. Germline V gives CDR1 SGHDN, CDR2 FVKESK. Trimming removed 0 bases from V and 8 bases from J; junction bases left unmatched: 12. The CDR3, as DNA: TGTGCCAGCAGCCAAGAGGTCAGGGGGGATCGGGGAGGCTACACCTTC. This codes for CASSQEVRGDRGGYTF.

The V and J genes are TRBV11-3 and TRBJ1-2, with D unresolved. V dropped 8 bases and J dropped 0 bases, with 13 bases sitting between them. The germline V gene encodes CDR1 SGHNT and CDR2 YENEEA. CDR3 size: 14 residues. This chain's CDR3 is CASSGMGTNYGYTF. CDR3 in DNA: TGTGCCAGCTCCGGGATGGGGACTAACTATGGCTACACCTTC.

This sequence joins TRBV2 and TRBJ1-5; possible D gene TRBD1, 5 bases. V was shortened by 2 bases and J by 7 bases, with 9 bases between the two germline ends. Per the germline V gene, CDR1 is SNHLY and CDR2 is FYNNEI. CDR3 length: 13 residues. The CDR3 is CASSERGVQPQHF. In DNA form, the CDR3 reads TGTGCCAGCAGTGAACGGGGGGTGCAGCCCCAGCATTTT.